This entry features one T cell receptor beta chain sequence. This record comes from a study of shared clonotypes between healthy human individuals. With unsorted samples, genomic DNA was obtained from tens of millions of PBMCs. The assay ran at deep level. The sequenced material, unsorted PBMC DNA, was run on ten immunoSEQ deep assay plates. Authors' data handling: ImmunoSEQ output lacked quality scores and full-length reads, limiting matched filtering. The table came from immunoSEQ multiplex PCR; TCRdb's copy has only in-frame clones and leaves some out. V and J calls and clone size are given by that table; D and trimming were obtained from the DNA. This sample has 450,000 to 550,000 clones, with 79% found just once. Germline V gene sequence: CDR1 LNHDA, CDR2 SQIVND (reference sequence). The length of the CDR3 is 14 residues. Deletions cut 3 bases from V and 0 bases from J, with 8 bases between.

The J gene is TRBJ1-2, the V gene TRBV19; tentatively, D is TRBD1 (6 bases). The sequenced sample was PBMCs. The source is a woman aged 40-49 years in good health. Some clones in this sample may be carry-over from other donors' samples. The CDR3 reads CASSITGTNYGYTF. The CDR3 coding sequence is TGTGCCAGTAGTATTACAGGGACTAACTATGGCTACACCTTC.